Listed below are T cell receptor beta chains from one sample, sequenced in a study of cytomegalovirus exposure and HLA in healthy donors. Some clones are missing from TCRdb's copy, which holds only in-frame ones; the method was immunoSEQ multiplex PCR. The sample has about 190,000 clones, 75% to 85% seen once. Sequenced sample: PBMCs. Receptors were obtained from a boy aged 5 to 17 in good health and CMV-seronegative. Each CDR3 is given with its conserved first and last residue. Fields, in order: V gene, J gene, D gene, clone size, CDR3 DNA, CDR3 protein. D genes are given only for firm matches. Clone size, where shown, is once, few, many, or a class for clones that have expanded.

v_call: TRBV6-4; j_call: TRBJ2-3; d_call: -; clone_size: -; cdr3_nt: TGTGCCAGCAGTGTGGGACTCGCCCTGACAGATACGCAGTATTTT; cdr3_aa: CASSVGLALTDTQYF
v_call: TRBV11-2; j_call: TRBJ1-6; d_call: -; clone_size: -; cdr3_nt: TGTGCCAGCAGCTTTGTCGATTCACCCCTCCACTTT; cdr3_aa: CASSFVDSPLHF
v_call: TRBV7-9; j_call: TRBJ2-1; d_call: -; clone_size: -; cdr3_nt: TGTGCCAGCAGCCTTTTCAATGAGCAGTTCTTC; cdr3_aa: CASSLFNEQFF
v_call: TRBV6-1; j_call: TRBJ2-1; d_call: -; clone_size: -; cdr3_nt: TGTGCCAGCAGTGAAGCTAGCGGCCTCTACAATGAGCAGTTCTTC; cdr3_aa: CASSEASGLYNEQFF
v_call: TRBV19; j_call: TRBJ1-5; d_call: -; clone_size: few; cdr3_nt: TGTGCCAGTCAGACTTCGAATCAGCCCCAGCATTTT; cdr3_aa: CASQTSNQPQHF
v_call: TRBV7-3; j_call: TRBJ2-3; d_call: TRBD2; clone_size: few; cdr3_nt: TGTGCCAGCAGTAGTACTAGCGAGGCAGATACGCAGTATTTT; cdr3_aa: CASSSTSEADTQYF
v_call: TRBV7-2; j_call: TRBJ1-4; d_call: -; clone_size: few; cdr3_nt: TGTGCCAGCAGCTTAGGCAGGGTCACGGAAAAACTGTTTTTT; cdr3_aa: CASSLGRVTEKLFF
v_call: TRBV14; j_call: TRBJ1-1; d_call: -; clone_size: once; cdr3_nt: TGTGCCAGCAGCCAAGCTTTCCAGGGGCACACTGAAGCTTTCTTT; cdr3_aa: CASSQAFQGHTEAFF
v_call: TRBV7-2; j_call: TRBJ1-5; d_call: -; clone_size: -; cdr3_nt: TGTGCCAGCAGCTTAAGGGAGGGGAATCAGCCCCAGCATTTT; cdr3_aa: CASSLREGNQPQHF
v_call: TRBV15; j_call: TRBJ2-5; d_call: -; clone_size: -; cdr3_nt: TGTGCCACCAGCAGAGAACGGCAGGGGTACGGGACCCAGTACTTC; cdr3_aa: CATSRERQGYGTQYF
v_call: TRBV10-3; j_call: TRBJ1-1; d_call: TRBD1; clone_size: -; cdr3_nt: TGTGCCATCAGTGCCGTCACAGGGGGAGCTTTCTTT; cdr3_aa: CAISAVTGGAFF
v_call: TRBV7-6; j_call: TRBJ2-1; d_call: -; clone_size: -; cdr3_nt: TGTGCCAGCAGCTTTAAGTCAGGAGGTGGGTGGAACAATGAGCAGTTCTTC; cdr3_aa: CASSFKSGGGWNNEQFF
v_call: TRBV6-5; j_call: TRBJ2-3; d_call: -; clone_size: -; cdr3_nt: TGTGCCAGCAGTTATCAGGGAAAGAGGACAGATACGCAGTATTTT; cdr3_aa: CASSYQGKRTDTQYF
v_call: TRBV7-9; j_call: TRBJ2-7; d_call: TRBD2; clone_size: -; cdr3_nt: TGTGCCAGCAGGGGGGGGGTAGGGGACGAGCAGTACTTC; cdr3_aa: CASRGGVGDEQYF
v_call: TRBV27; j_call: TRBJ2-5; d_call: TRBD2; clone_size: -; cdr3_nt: TGTGCCAGCAGCCGTAACGTAGCGGGGGGAGAAGAGACCCAGTACTTC; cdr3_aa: CASSRNVAGGEETQYF
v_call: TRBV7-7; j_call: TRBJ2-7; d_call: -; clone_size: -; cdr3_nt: TGTGCTAGCAGCTCCCCCACAGGCGAGCAGTACTTC; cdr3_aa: CASSSPTGEQYF
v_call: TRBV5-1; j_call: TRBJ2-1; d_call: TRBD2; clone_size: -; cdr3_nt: TGCGCTAGCAGCCCGGGAGGAGCCTACAATGAGCAGTTCTTC; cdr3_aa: CASSPGGAYNEQFF
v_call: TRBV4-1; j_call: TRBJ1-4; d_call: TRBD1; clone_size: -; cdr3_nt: TGCGCCAGCAGCCAAGAACAGGGGACAGACAAACTGTTTTTT; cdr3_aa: CASSQEQGTDKLFF
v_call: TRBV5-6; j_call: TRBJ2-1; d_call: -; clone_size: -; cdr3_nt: TGTGCCAGCAGCGCCCCTGCCAGGGAGGCCTACAATGAGCAGTTCTTC; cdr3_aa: CASSAPAREAYNEQFF
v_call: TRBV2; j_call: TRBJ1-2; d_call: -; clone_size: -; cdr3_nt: TGTGCCAGCAGTGAATCGGGGGTTGGCTACACCTTC; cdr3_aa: CASSESGVGYTF
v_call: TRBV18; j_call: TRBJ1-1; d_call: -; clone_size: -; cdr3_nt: TGTGCCAGCTCACCAACGCGGAACACTGAAGCTTTCTTT; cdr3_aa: CASSPTRNTEAFF
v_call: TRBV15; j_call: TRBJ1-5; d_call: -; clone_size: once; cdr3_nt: TGTGCCACCAGCACCGGTAACTCCGAAGCTCCCCAGCATTTT; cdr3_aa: CATSTGNSEAPQHF
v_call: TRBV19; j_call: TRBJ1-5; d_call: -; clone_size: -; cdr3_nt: TGTGCCAGTAGTATCCGGGGGGCGGGCAATCAGCCCCAGCATTTT; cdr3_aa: CASSIRGAGNQPQHF
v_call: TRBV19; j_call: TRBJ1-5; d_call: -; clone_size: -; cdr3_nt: TGTGCCAGTAGTATAGGAGGCCGCAGTAACTTTCAGCCCCAGCATTTT; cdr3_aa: CASSIGGRSNFQPQHF
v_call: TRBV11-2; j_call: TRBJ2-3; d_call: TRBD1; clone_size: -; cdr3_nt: TGTGCCAGCAGCTTACAGGGGGTCGGCACAGATACGCAGTATTTT; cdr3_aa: CASSLQGVGTDTQYF
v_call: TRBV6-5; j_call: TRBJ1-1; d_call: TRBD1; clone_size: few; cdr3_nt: TGTGCCAGTAGTCGGACAGGGATCTATCACACTGAAGCTTTCTTT; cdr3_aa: CASSRTGIYHTEAFF
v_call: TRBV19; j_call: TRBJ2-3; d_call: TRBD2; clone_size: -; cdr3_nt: TGTGCCAGTAACAAGCGGGAGATCGCAGATACGCAGTATTTT; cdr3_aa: CASNKREIADTQYF
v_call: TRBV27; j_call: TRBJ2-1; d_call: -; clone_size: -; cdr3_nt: TGTGCCAGCAGTTGGTCTAGCGTCAATGAGCAGTTCTTC; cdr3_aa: CASSWSSVNEQFF
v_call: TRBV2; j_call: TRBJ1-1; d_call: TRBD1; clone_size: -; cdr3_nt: TGTGCCAGCAGTGGGGACAGTCGGACTGAAGCTTTCTTT; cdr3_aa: CASSGDSRTEAFF
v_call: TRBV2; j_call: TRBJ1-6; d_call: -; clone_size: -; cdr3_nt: TGTGCCAGCAATGAAGAGCAGGGTTTGTATTCACCCCTCCACTTT; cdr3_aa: CASNEEQGLYSPLHF
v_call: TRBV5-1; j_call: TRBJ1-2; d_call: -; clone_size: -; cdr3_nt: TGCGCCAGCGCATTAGGGGGGGATGGCTACACCTTC; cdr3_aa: CASALGGDGYTF
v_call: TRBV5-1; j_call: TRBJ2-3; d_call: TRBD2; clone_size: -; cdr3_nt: TGCGCCAGCAGGCTAGTTGCGGGGGGCACCGCAGATACGCAGTATTTT; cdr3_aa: CASRLVAGGTADTQYF
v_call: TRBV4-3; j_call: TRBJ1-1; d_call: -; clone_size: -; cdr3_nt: TGCGCCAGCAGCCAAGATCTGGGGGGGCCTGAAGCTTTCTTT; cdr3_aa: CASSQDLGGPEAFF
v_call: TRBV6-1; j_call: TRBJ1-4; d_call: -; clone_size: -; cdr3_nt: TGTGCCAGCAGGGGGACTGCTACAACTAATGAAAAACTGTTTTTT; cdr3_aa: CASRGTATTNEKLFF
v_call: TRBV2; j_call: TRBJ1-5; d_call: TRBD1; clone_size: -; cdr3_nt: TGTGCCAGCAGTGAGGACAGGAGGAATCAGCCCCAGCATTTT; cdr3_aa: CASSEDRRNQPQHF
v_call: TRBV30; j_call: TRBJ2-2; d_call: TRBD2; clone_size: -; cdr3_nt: TGTGCCTGGAGTGTACGGTCTAGCGGGATGTTCACCGGGGAGCTGTTTTTT; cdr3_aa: CAWSVRSSGMFTGELFF
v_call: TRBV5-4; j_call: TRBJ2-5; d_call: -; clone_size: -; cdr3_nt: TGTGCCAGCAGCTTCCAGCAGGGGCTGGTCCAAGAGACCCAGTACTTC; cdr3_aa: CASSFQQGLVQETQYF
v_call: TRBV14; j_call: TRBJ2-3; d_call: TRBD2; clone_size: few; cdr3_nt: TGTGCCAGCAGCCAAGGGCGGGACTACGGTGTCTCAGATACGCAGTATTTT; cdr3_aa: CASSQGRDYGVSDTQYF
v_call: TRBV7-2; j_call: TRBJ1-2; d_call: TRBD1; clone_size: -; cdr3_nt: TGTGCCAGCAGCTTACCGGACAGGAGACCCTATGGCTACACCTTC; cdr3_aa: CASSLPDRRPYGYTF
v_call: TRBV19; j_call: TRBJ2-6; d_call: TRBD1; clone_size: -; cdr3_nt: TGTGCCAGTAGTTTGACAAGGACAGGGGCCGACGTCCTGACTTTC; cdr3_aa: CASSLTRTGADVLTF
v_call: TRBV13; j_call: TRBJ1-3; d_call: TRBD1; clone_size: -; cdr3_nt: TGTGCCAGCAGCTTATGGGGTTTTGGGACAGGGGTCTCTGGAAACACCATATATTTT; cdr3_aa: CASSLWGFGTGVSGNTIYF
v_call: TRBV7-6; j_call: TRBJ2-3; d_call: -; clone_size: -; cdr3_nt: TGTGCCAGCGGGGGGTTAGCGAGCACAGATACGCAGTATTTT; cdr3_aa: CASGGLASTDTQYF
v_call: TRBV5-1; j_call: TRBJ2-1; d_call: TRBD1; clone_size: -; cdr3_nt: TGCGCCAGCAGCCGGGACAGGGTCTTGGATGAGCAGTTCTTC; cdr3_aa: CASSRDRVLDEQFF
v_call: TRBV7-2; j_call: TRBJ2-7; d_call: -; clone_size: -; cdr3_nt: TGTGCCAGCAGCTTAAGCGGCCCCGGCTACGAGCAGTACTTC; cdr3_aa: CASSLSGPGYEQYF
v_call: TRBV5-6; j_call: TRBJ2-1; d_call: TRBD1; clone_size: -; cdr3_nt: TGTGCCAGCAGCTTGTCGTTCCGTGGGACAGGGGGCGCCGATGAGCAGTTCTTC; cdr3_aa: CASSLSFRGTGGADEQFF
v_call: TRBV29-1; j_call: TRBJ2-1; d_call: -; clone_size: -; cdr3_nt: TGCAGCGTTGAAGGGCTTTGGGCAGACAATGAGCAGTTCTTC; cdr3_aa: CSVEGLWADNEQFF